This T cell receptor (beta chain) was sequenced for a study of coeliac disease (dated by TCRdb to between 2021 and 2022). As for the study more broadly: Each coeliac patient fell into one of three classes: newly diagnosed active disease, refractory coeliac disease type I, or disease kept under control by a gluten-free diet. Next-generation sequencing of rearranged TRB and TRG CDR3 regions was applied to small intestinal lymphocyte fractions from coeliac and non-coeliac patients. The goal was to describe the TR repertoires of small intestinal T cells in active coeliac disease, in refractory type I coeliac disease, and in coeliac disease treated with a gluten-free diet. Of the approximately 30 patients in the full study, around 22 had coeliac disease confirmed by serology and 8 were controls with non-small intestinal disorders. Samples from around 28 subjects were successfully TRB sequenced, and these included about two dozen paired samples of bulk unsorted intraepithelial and lamina propria cells. Findings and caveats that apply to the study as a whole: In the authors' view, the approach was unsuitable for unbiased detection of gliadin-specific T cells, since gliadin-specific T cells are scarce and rarely shared between patients. High-purity fractions were not obtained when intraepithelial cells were separated from lamina propria cells, so cross-contamination between compartments was possible. TRB repertoires were found to be largely private, with most amino acid sequences unique to one sample, and no significant difference in V-gene usage was found between disease groups. Lower clonality than in controls was observed in the TRB and TRG repertoires of active coeliac intraepithelial and lamina propria samples, suggesting that diverse T cells were recruited.

Cells were frozen in liquid nitrogen in DMSO/FBS as aliquots of 400,000 to 550,000 cells, with a single aliquot from each fraction going to sequencing. Every one of the 30 study patients had an endoscopy and a small intestinal biopsy. To release intraepithelial cells, biopsies were stirred for one hour at 37 degrees C in RPMI with EGTA, MgCl2 and 1% FBS. Genomic DNA was extracted from frozen unsorted cell fractions using the Qiagen DNeasy blood extraction kit. This clone was detected once. The antigen this receptor binds is unknown. No much larger clone exists at a distance of one base, and base qualities are not known. Libraries were prepared through the immunoSEQ multiplex PCR assay. In a multiplexed PCR, the TR loci were amplified; reverse primers were designed against J gene segments, whereas forward primers were designed against V gene segments. The amplified CDR3 regions were sequenced using the Illumina HiSeq System. The study's processing was this. Closely related reads were merged by a nearest-neighbour algorithm to remove PCR and sequencing errors and to collapse the data into unique sequences. Each repertoire was summarised by clonality and by T cell density, with T cell density defined as TR molecules per amount of genomic DNA input. CDR3 amino acid sequences present in at least 80% of unsorted samples were defined as public TRs and were then tested for differential abundance between coeliac and control samples. Disease-group differences in clonality and density were tested with Kruskal-Wallis tests followed by Dunn post-tests. The clones in this table, taken by TCRdb from immuneACCESS, are in-frame only. Not every clone is retained; where verified, under half of the shortfall comes from an unresolved V gene, and the cause of the rest is unknown. V, J and clone size are taken as reported in that table, and D and trimming were inferred from the DNA itself. A total of 3,500 to 4,000 clones appear in this sample, roughly 70% of them only once. The top ten clonotypes cover more than 5% of the sample.

This clonotype originated in a woman in her sixties with active celiac disease. The sequenced material came from intraepithelial lymphocytes from the gut. The intended sense of this specimen's cell subset or site label: intraepithelial cell (IEC) fraction of small intestinal biopsy.

The CDR3 protein sequence reads: CASSQELTSGYEQYF. The base sequence is TGTGCCAGCAGCCAAGAGTTGACTAGCGGGTACGAGCAGTACTTC. The sequence joins TRBV14 to TRBJ2-7; 10 central bases correspond to TRBD2. CDR1 and CDR2 were assigned from the germline V gene as SGHDN and FVKESK. V is pruned by 0 bases and J by 4 bases, leaving 3 bases of the junction without a gene match. The CDR3 sequence holds 15 residues, the cysteine and phenylalanine included. Kept here is only the CDR3 DNA, which spans 45 bases and is read in frame from base 1.